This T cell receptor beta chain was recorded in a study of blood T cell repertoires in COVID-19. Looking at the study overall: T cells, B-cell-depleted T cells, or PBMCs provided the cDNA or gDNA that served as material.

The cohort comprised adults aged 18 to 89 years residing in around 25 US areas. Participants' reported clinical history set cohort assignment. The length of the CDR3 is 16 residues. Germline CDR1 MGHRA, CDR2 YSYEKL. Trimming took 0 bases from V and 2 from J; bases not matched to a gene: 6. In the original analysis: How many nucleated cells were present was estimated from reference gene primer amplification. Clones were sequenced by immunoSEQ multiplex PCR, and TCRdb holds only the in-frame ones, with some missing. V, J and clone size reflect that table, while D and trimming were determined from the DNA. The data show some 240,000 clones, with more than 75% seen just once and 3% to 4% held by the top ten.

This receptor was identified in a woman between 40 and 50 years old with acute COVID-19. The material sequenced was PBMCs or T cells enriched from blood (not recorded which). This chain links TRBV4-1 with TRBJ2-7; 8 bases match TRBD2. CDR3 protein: CASSQDRAGATYEQYF. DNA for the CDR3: TGCGCCAGCAGCCAAGATAGAGCGGGAGCCACCTACGAGCAGTACTTC.